This T cell receptor (beta chain) was sequenced during a study of lymphopenia after photon versus proton radiotherapy. This clone occurred a few times. Its target is not known. Study-level results: Under photons, naive T cells and diversity fell while effector/memory populations rose. Only patients who died were analyzed for survival; proton advantage is unproven. After the lymphocyte nadir, photon-treated repertoires showed oligoclonal expansion, especially of CD8+ Temra cells. A bigger post-nadir fall in TCR diversity correlated inversely with survival time in deceased patients.

The ends lost 0 bases at V and 2 bases at J; junction bases unmatched: 3. CDR3 size: 16 residues. Germline values: CDR1 MNHEY, CDR2 SMNVEV (reference sequence). Produced via immunoSEQ multiplex PCR; TCRdb's table is partial and in-frame only. The sample has about 40,000 clones, around 86% seen once. This specimen was peripheral blood, taken from a patient treated with proton-based radiotherapy. This receptor was taken from a woman between 65 and 79 years old with pancreatic cancer. V and J are TRBV27 and TRBJ2-3, with 9 bases that match TRBD1. The CDR3 reads CASSLSGTGTTDTQYF. The CDR3 nucleotides are TGTGCCAGCAGTTTATCAGGGACAGGGACCACAGATACGCAGTATTTT.